The source of this T cell receptor (beta chain) is a study of Graves' ophthalmopathy and Graves' hyperthyroidism. Overall study findings and caveats: Distinction of ophthalmopathy from stable hyperthyroidism by a 13-signature model reached 85% to 90% sensitivity and approximately 80% specificity. Ophthalmopathy progression cases were predicted by the model with approximately 70% sensitivity and 72% to 85% specificity.

On this clonotype: The antigen is undetermined.

Germline CDR1 and CDR2: ENHRY and SYGVKD. This CDR3 comprises 13 residues. V was clipped by 10 bases and J by 4 bases; unmatched bases: 8. The diagnostic workup employed clinical symptoms, serum thyroxine, TRAb, thyroid ultrasound and orbital computed tomography. The authors amplified TCR beta CDR3 regions from RNA transcripts. Second-round multiplex PCR followed a first-round RT-PCR using HTBI primers. TCRdb reprocessed the multiplex PCR reads with MiXCR, giving one entry per CDR3 protein. The sample has approximately 1.2 million distinct CDR3 sequences, less than 45% seen once; the top ten hold 11%.

The chain recombines TRBV10-3 with TRBJ2-5; TRBD1 matches 8 bases. Sequenced material: peripheral blood or thyroid tissue (not recorded which). The sequence came from an adult man with Graves' hyperthyroidism. The CDR3 nucleotides are TGTGCCAGCGGACAGGGTCCTACAGAGACCCAGTACTTC. Its protein product is CASGQGPTETQYF.